The 21 T cell receptor beta chains below come from one sample, sequenced in a study of shared T cell receptors in the human thymus. Libraries were prepared by immunoSEQ multiplex PCR; TCRdb keeps only in-frame clonotypes and omits some of them. Found here are 700,000 or so clones, 70% to 90% of them singletons; the top ten hold more than 0.008%. This sample also appeared in a second study, on human thymus T cells.

The sample taken for sequencing was thymocytes. The origin of the receptors is a girl under three years old with a congenital heart defect.

The J gene is TRBJ2-7, the V gene TRBV23-1; TRBD2 agrees at 7 bases. TRBV23-1 counts as an open reading frame of uncertain function. This CDR3 region has 18 residues. After removal of 4 bases from V and 4 bases from J, the junction contained 19 bases not matched to a gene. The CDR3 bases are TGCGCCAGCAGTCCCGTCCCCCGTGGGGGGGAAGGGTTTTACGAGCAGTACTTC. Its protein product is CASSPVPRGGEGFYEQYF.

V usage is TRBV10-1 and J usage is TRBJ1-1; D is undetermined. The length of the CDR3 is 14 residues. Trimming pared 5 bases from V and 1 base from J, leaving 11 bases between. In germline, CDR1 is WNHNN, CDR2 SYGVQD (reference sequence). The CDR3, as DNA: TGCGCCAGCAGTTACGGGATGCCGAACACTGAAGCTTTCTTT. Translated, it gives CASSYGMPNTEAFF.

V usage is TRBV4-1 and J usage is TRBJ2-3; 8 nucleotides agree with TRBD1. The CDR3 contains 19 residues. CDR1 is MGHRA, CDR2 YSYEKL, per germline. J gave up 4 bases and V 3 bases, and 18 bases lay outside the gene matches. CDR3 sequence reads: CASSHRTGRHPPSADTQYF. DNA for the CDR3: TGCGCCAGCAGCCACCGGACAGGGCGGCATCCTCCAAGCGCAGATACGCAGTATTTT.

The chain recombines TRBV19 with TRBJ2-2, with 10 bases fitting TRBD2. Germline CDR1 and CDR2: LNHDA and SQIVND (reference sequence). There are 16 residues in the CDR3. V lost 5 bases and J lost 4; bases outside the gene matches: 7. CDR3 sequence: CASSRSGGALTGELFF. The CDR3 nucleotides are TGTGCCAGTAGTCGGAGCGGGGGGGCCCTCACCGGGGAGCTGTTTTTT.

The rearrangement links TRBV16 to TRBJ1-2, with 9 bases identical to TRBD1. CDR3 length: 14 amino acids. Germline V gene lookup returns CDR1 KGHSY and CDR2 FQNENV. Trimming took 4 bases from V and 7 from J; bases not matched to a gene: 7. The CDR3 DNA reads TGTGCCAGCAGCCGACCGGGACAGGGAAGTGGCTACACCTTC. Translating it yields CASSRPGQGSGYTF.

V and J are TRBV4-1 and TRBJ1-1; tentative D call: TRBD1 (5 bases). The V gene's germline CDR1 is MGHRA and CDR2 YSYEKL. This CDR3 comprises 13 residues. Trimming pared 3 bases from V and 6 bases from J, leaving 11 bases between. The CDR3 loop reads CASSHGGIAEAFF. CDR3 DNA: TGCGCCAGCAGCCACGGGGGGATCGCTGAAGCTTTCTTT.

V and J are TRBV4-1 and TRBJ2-2, with 7 bases identical to TRBD1. The CDR3 has 17 amino acids. With V trimmed by 0 bases and J by 3 bases, 7 bases remained unmatched. The germline gives CDR1 MGHRA, CDR2 YSYEKL. This CDR3 reads CASSQDPQGGHTGELFF. The CDR3 nucleotides are TGCGCCAGCAGCCAAGATCCACAAGGGGGCCACACCGGGGAGCTGTTTTTT.

The gene calls are TRBV18 and TRBJ2-5; tentative D call: TRBD2 (5 bases). The CDR3 is 13 residues long. V shed 1 base and J shed 3 bases, with 6 bases lying between them. Germline V gene lookup returns CDR1 KGHSH and CDR2 LQKENI. CDR3: CASSPQGEETQYF. The CDR3 region has the DNA TGTGCCAGCTCACCACAGGGAGAAGAGACCCAGTACTTC.

This chain connects TRBV10-3 to TRBJ2-4; 12 bases align to TRBD2. The CDR3 length is 19 residues. V lost 5 bases to trimming and J lost 0 bases; unmatched junction nucleotides: 11. Germline assignment: CDR1 ENHRY and CDR2 SYGVKD. This CDR3 reads CAISTTLAGGKLAKNIQYF. DNA of the CDR3: TGTGCCATCAGTACTACCCTAGCGGGGGGGAAATTAGCCAAAAACATTCAGTACTTC.

The rearrangement joins TRBV15 to TRBJ1-3; no definite D call. The CDR3 extends over 15 amino acids. The germline V and J ends were trimmed by 0 bases and 4 bases, with 10 bases remaining between them. The germline gives CDR1 LNHNV, CDR2 YYDKDF (reference sequence). CDR3: CATSRDAGPGNTIYF. The CDR3 DNA sequence: TGTGCCACCAGCAGAGATGCCGGTCCGGGAAACACCATATATTTT.

The V call is TRBV5-6, the J call TRBJ1-1; tentative D call: TRBD1 (6 bases). The V and J ends lost 2 bases and 3 bases respectively, with 11 bases between them. Germline CDR1 is SGHDT and CDR2 is YYEEEE. The CDR3 loop spans 14 amino acids. CDR3 in DNA: TGTGCCAGCAGCTTAATCAGACAGGACACTGAAGCTTTCTTT. Translated: CASSLIRQDTEAFF.

V and J are TRBV29-1 and TRBJ1-1; 7 nucleotides align to TRBD1. Germline CDR1 and CDR2: SQVTM and ANQGSEA. The CDR3 is made up of 14 amino acids. With 7 bases clipped from V and 0 bases from J, the junction kept 8 bases outside the gene matches. CDR3 loop: CSARGQFMNTEAFF. The CDR3 coding sequence is TGCAGCGCTAGGGGACAGTTTATGAACACTGAAGCTTTCTTT.

This chain connects TRBV4-2 to TRBJ1-2, with TRBD1 matching 7 bases. Germline V gene lookup returns CDR1 LGHNA and CDR2 YNFKEQ. The CDR3 consists of 15 residues. With 5 bases clipped from V and 4 bases from J, the junction kept 10 bases outside the gene matches. The CDR3 DNA reads TGTGCCAGCAGCTCGCGACAGGGTGGAGTCTATGGCTACACCTTC. Amino acid sequence: CASSSRQGGVYGYTF.

J is TRBJ2-5 and V is TRBV2; TRBD2 is a possible D gene (6 bases). V lost 4 bases, J lost 4 bases, and 13 bases lay in between. The CDR3 contains 14 residues. Germline loops: CDR1 SNHLY, CDR2 FYNNEI. This CDR3 is CASSGTRRGETQYF. Here the CDR3 DNA reads TGTGCCAGCAGTGGGACTCGGAGGGGAGAGACCCAGTACTTC.

This clone appeared once. The chain employs TRBV4-1 and TRBJ2-7, with 7 bases lining up with TRBD2. The CDR3 extends over 19 amino acids. V was clipped by 0 bases and J by 3 bases; unmatched bases: 17. CDR1 MGHRA and CDR2 YSYEKL come from the germline V gene. CDR3 loop: CASSQEGETSSGGVYEQYF. Written as DNA, the CDR3 is TGCGCCAGCAGCCAAGAGGGGGAGACATCGTCGGGGGGAGTCTACGAGCAGTACTTC.

This sequence joins TRBV25-1 and TRBJ1-6; unclear D gene. The CDR3 spans 16 residues. V was cut by 1 base and J by 8 bases, with 15 bases left in between. From germline, CDR1 is MGHDK and CDR2 SYGVNS. In DNA form, the CDR3 reads TGTGCCAGCAGTGAATCGGTGGCAGGTTGGGATTCACCCCTCCACTTT. Encoded protein: CASSESVAGWDSPLHF.

V is TRBV4-3 and J is TRBJ2-3; D remains unclear. Trimming shortened V by 0 bases and J by 3 bases, and 4 bases separated the two germline ends. This CDR3 has 13 amino acids. Germline V lookup: CDR1 LGHNA, CDR2 YSLEER. CDR3 nucleotide sequence: TGCGCCAGCAGCCAAGATCTGACAGATACGCAGTATTTT. Translating it yields CASSQDLTDTQYF.

The chain has TRBV2 and TRBJ1-2; 8 nucleotides agree with TRBD1. Germline CDR1 is SNHLY and CDR2 is FYNNEI. V gave up 11 bases and J gave up 4 bases; unmatched junction bases: 9. This CDR3 is 13 amino acids long. Here the CDR3 reads CADPDRGFYGYTF. The CDR3 DNA reads TGTGCCGACCCCGACAGGGGATTCTATGGCTACACCTTC.

DNA of the CDR3: TGTGCCAGCAGCTTAGAGCGGAGGGTCGGGGGGAGCTCCTACGAGCAGTACTTC. Translating it yields CASSLERRVGGSSYEQYF. The chain employs TRBV7-2 and TRBJ2-7, with 7 bases that match TRBD2. This CDR3 has 18 residues. Trimming cost V 1 base and J 0 bases; bases outside gene matches: 12. Germline V gene lookup returns CDR1 SGHTA and CDR2 FQGNSA.

The V and J genes are TRBV2 and TRBJ1-1, with 9 bases that match TRBD1. J gave up 4 bases and V 6 bases, and 6 bases lay outside the gene matches. Looked up from germline, CDR1 is SNHLY and CDR2 is FYNNEI. This CDR3 comprises 14 residues. The CDR3 DNA sequence: TGTGCCAGCAGCGTAACAGGGGGCGCCACTGAAGCTTTCTTT. Protein sequence: CASSVTGGATEAFF.

This chain links TRBV4-1 with TRBJ1-1, with D unclear. V lost 1 base, J lost 0 bases, and 15 bases lay in between. Germline CDR1 reads MGHRA; CDR2 reads YSYEKL. The length of the CDR3 is 17 residues. The CDR3 DNA reads TGCGCCAGCAGCCAAGGGAATATTGAGGGATTGAACACTGAAGCTTTCTTT. Protein: CASSQGNIEGLNTEAFF.